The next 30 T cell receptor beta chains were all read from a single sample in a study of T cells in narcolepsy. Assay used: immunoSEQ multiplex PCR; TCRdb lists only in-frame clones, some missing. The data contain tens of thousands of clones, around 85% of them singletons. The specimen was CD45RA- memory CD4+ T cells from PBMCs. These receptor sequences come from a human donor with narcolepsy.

The CDR3 loop reads CASSLSPAGGKSQYF. The CDR3 DNA is TGTGCCAGCAGTTTATCACCAGCGGGGGGAAAATCGCAGTATTTT. V gene TRBV28 combines with J gene TRBJ2-3, with 9 bases identical to TRBD2. The ends lost 1 base at V and 10 bases at J; junction bases unmatched: 9. The germline CDR1 and CDR2 sequences are MDHEN and SYDVKM. This CDR3 region has 15 residues.

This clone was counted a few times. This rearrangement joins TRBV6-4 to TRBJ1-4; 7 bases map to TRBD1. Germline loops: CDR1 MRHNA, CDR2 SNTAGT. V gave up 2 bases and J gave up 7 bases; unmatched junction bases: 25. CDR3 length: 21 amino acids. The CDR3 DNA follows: TGTGCCAGCAGTGACCCAGTTACCCACCCCAGGACAGGACACGGTACTGAAAAACTGTTTTTT. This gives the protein CASSDPVTHPRTGHGTEKLFF.

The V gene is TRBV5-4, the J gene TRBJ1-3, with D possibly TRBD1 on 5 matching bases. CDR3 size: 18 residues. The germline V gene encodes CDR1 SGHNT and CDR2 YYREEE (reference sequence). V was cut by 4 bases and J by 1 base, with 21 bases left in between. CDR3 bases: TGTGCCAGCAGCCCACCGGGGCAGGGAACACTGTCTGGAAACACCATATATTTT. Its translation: CASSPPGQGTLSGNTIYF.

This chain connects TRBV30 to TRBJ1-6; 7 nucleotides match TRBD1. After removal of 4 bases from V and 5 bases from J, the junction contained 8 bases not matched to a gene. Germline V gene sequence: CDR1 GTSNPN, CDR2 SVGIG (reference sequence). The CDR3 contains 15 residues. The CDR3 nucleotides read TGTGCCTGGACCAAGCCACAGGGGAATAATTCACCCCTCCACTTT. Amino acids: CAWTKPQGNNSPLHF. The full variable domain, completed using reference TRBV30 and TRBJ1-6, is SQTIHQWPATLVQPVGSPLSLECTVEGTSNPNLYWYRQAAGRGLQLLFYSVGIGQISSEVPQNLSASRPQDRQFILSSKKLLLSDSGFYLCAWTKPQGNNSPLHFGNGTRLTVT.

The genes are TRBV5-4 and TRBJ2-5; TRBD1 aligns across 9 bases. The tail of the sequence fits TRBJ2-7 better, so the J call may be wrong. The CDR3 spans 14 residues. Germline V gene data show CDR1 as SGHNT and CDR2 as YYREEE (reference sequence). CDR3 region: CASSSRTGAYEQYF. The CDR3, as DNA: TGTGCCAGCAGCTCGAGGACAGGGGCCTACGAGCAGTACTTC.

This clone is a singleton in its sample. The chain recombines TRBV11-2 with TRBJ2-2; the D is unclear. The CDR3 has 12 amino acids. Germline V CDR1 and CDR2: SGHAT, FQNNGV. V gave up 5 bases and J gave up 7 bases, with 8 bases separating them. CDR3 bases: TGTGCCAGCAGCCCCCCTAGCGGGGAGCTGTTTTTT. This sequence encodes CASSPPSGELFF.

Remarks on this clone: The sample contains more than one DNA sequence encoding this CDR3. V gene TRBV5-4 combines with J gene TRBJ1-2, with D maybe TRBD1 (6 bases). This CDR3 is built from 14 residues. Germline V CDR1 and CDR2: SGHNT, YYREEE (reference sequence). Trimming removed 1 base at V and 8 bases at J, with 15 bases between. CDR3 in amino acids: CASSLIGGAGGYTF. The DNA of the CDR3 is TGTGCCAGCAGCTTGATCGGGGGCGCGGGGGGCTACACCTTC. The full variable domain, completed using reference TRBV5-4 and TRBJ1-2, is ETGVTQSPTHLIKTRGQQVTLRCSSQSGHNTVSWYQQALGQGPQFIFQYYREEENGRGNFPPRFSGLQFPNYSSELNVNALELDDSALYLCASSLIGGAGGYTFGSGTRLTVV.

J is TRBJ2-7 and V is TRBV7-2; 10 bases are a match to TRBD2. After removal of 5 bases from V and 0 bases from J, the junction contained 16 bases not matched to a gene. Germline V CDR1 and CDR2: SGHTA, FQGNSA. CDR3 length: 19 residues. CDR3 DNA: TGTGCCAGCAGCCCCCTCCCGGGTAGCGGGGGGTCTAGCTCCTACGAGCAGTACTTC. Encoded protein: CASSPLPGSGGSSSYEQYF.

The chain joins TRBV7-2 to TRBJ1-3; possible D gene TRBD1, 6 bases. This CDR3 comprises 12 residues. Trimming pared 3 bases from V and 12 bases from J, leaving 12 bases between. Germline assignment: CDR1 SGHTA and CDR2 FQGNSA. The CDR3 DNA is TGTGCCAGCAGCTTTCCAGGGGCGATCATATATTTT. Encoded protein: CASSFPGAIIYF.

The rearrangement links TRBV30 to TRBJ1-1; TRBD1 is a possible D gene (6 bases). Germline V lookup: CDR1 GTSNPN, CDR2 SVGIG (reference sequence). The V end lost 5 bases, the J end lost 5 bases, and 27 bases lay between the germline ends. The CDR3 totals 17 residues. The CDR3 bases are TGTGCCTGGGCTTCACGGCACGGGGGGGCCAAAGGAACTGAAGCTTTCTTT. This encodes CAWASRHGGAKGTEAFF.

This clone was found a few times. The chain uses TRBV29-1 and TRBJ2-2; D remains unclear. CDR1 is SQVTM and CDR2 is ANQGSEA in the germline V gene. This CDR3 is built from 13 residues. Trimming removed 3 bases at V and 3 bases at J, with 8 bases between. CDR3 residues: CSVDVGYTGELFF. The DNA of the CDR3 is TGCAGCGTTGATGTCGGGTACACCGGGGAGCTGTTTTTT.

The chain's CDR3 is CASSSAGNTGELFF. The CDR3 region has the DNA TGTGCCAGCAGTTCAGCGGGGAACACCGGGGAGCTGTTTTTT. The gene calls are TRBV6-5 and TRBJ2-2; TRBD2 might be the D (6 bases). The CDR3 loop spans 14 amino acids. V was clipped by 4 bases and J by 1 base, with 7 bases between them. Germline V gene data show CDR1 as MNHEY and CDR2 as SVGAGI.

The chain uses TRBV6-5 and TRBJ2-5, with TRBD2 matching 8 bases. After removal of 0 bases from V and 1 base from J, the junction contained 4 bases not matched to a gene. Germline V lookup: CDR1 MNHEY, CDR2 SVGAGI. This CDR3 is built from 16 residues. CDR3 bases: TGTGCCAGCAGTTACTCAACTAGCGGTTCCCAAGAGACCCAGTACTTC. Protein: CASSYSTSGSQETQYF.

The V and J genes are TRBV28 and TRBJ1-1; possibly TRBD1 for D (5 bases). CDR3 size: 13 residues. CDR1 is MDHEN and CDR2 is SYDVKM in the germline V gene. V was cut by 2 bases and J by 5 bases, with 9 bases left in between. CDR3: CASSLDAGTEAFF. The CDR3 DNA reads TGTGCCAGCAGTTTAGATGCAGGGACTGAAGCTTTCTTT.

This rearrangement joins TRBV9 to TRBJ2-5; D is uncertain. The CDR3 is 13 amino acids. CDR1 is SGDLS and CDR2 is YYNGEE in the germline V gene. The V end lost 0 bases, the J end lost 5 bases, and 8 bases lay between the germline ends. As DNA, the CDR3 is TGTGCCAGCAGCGTAGATGGCTACGAGACCCAGTACTTC. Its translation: CASSVDGYETQYF.

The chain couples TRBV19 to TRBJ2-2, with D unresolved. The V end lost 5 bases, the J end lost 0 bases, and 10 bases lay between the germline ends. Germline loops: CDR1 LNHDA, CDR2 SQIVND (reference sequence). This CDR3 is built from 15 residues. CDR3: CASSFGGSNTGELFF. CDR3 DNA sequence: TGTGCCAGTAGTTTCGGCGGTTCGAACACCGGGGAGCTGTTTTTT.

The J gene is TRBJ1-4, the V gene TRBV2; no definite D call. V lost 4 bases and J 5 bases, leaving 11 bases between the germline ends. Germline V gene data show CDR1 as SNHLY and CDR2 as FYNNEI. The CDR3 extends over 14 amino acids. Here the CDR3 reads CASSGFPINEKLFF. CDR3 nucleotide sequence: TGTGCCAGCAGTGGTTTCCCCATAAATGAAAAACTGTTTTTT.

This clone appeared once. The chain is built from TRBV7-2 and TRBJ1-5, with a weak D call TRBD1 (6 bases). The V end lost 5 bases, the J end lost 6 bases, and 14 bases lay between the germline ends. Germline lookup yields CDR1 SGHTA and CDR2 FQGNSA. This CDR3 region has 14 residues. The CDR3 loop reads CASSPRGGAQPQHF. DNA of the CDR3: TGTGCCAGCAGCCCCCGTGGGGGGGCTCAGCCCCAGCATTTT. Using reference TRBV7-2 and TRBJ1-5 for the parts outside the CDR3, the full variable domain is GAGVSQSPSNKVTEKGKDVELRCDPISGHTALYWYRQSLGQGLEFLIYFQGNSAPDKSGLPSDRFSAERTGGSVSTLTIQRTQQEDSAVYLCASSPRGGAQPQHFGDGTRLSIL.

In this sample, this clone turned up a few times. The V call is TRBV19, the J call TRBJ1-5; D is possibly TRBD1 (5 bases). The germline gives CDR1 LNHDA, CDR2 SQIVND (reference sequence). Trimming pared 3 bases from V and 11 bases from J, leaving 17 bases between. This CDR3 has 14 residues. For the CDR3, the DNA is TGTGCCAGTAGTATCGGCCGGGATCGGGGGGCCCAGCATTTT. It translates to CASSIGRDRGAQHF.

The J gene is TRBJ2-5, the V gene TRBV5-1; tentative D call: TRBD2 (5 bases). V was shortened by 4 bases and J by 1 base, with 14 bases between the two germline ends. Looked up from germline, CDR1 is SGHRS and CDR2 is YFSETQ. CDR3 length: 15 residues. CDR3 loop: CASSRGGTFQETQYF. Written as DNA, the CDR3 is TGCGCCAGCAGCCGGGGTGGTACATTCCAAGAGACCCAGTACTTC.

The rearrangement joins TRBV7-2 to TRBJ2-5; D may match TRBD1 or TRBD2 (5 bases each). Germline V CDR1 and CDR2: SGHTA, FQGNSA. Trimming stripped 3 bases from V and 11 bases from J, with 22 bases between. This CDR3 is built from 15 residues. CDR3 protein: CASSFPGTYRFSQYF. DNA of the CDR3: TGTGCCAGCAGCTTCCCCGGGACGTACCGCTTTTCTCAGTACTTC.

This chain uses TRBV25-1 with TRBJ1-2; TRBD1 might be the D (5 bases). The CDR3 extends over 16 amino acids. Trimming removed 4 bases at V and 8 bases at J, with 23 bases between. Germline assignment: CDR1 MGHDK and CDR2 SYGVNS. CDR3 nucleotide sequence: TGTGCCAGCAGTGGACGGGCCGGGACGGAAAGGGAGGGCTACACCTTC. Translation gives CASSGRAGTEREGYTF.

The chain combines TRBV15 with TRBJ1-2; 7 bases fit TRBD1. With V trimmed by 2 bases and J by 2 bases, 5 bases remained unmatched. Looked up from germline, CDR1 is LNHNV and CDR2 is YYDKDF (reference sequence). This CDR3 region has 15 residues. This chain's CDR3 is CATSRTGTANYGYTF. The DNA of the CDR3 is TGTGCCACCAGCAGAACGGGGACAGCAAACTATGGCTACACCTTC.

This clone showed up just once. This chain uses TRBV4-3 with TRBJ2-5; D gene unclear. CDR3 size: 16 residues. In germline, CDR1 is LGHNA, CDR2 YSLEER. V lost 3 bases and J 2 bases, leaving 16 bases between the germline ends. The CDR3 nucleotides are TGCGCCAGCAGCCACGGAACTCTAGGAACTCAAGAGACCCAGTACTTC. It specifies CASSHGTLGTQETQYF.

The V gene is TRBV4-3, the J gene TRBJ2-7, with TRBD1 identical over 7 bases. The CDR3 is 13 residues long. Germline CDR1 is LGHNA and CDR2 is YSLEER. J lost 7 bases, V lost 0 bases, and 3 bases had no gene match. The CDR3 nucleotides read TGCGCCAGCAGCCAAGAGACAGGGTGGGAGCAGTACTTC. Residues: CASSQETGWEQYF.

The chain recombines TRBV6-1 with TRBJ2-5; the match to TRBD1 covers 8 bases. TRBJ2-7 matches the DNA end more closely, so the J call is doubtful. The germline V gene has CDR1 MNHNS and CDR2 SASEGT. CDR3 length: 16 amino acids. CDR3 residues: CASREQGGNAPYEQYF. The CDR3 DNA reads TGTGCCAGCAGGGAACAGGGGGGCAATGCCCCCTACGAGCAGTACTTC.

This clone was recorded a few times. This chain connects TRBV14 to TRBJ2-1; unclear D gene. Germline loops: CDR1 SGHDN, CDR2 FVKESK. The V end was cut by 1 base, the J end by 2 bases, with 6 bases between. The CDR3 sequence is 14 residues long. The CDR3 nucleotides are TGTGCCAGCAGCCAAGGGGTTGCCTACAATGAGCAGTTCTTC. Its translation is CASSQGVAYNEQFF.

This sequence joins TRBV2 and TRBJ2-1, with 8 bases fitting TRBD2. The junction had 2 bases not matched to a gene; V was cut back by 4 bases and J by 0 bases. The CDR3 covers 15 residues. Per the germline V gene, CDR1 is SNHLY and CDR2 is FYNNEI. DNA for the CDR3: TGTGCCAGCAGTGTACTAGCGGCCTCCTACAATGAGCAGTTCTTC. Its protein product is CASSVLAASYNEQFF.

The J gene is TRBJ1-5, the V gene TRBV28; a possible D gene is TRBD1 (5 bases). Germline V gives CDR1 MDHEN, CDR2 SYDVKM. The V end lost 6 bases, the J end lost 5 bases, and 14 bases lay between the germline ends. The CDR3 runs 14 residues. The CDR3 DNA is TGTGCCAGCAGCGAGGGGCCGCCCGATCAGCCCCAGCATTTT. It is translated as CASSEGPPDQPQHF.

The CDR3 DNA sequence: TGTGCCAGCAGTCCAGGGGGTAGCAATCAGCCCCAGCATTTT. Translation: CASSPGGSNQPQHF. The chain has TRBV11-2 and TRBJ1-5; 7 nucleotides agree with TRBD1. The CDR3 is 14 amino acids. CDR1 and CDR2 from the germline V gene are SGHAT and FQNNGV. V was pared by 6 bases and J by 0 bases, with 2 bases of the junction left unmatched.